This entry is about one T cell receptor (beta chain). The antigen remains unidentified. The data belong to a study of vaccination effects on CD4 cells after COVID-19. Study at large: Convalescent patients, a few in all, were sampled both early and late after vaccination. Overall study results and limits: Mainly new clones induced by vaccination were found among post-vaccine spike-reactive clones in convalescents. The authors studied few convalescent patients and collected no early post-infection timepoints.

V was pared by 5 bases and J by 9 bases, with 14 bases between. Germline values: CDR1 MNHEY, CDR2 SVGEGT. The CDR3 length is 13 residues. When around nine days of culture had elapsed, CD4+ T cells were isolated. The person had a PCR-confirmed SARS-CoV-2 infection during March to December 2020. Subjects were given two BNT162b2 or mRNA-1273 vaccine doses. Data came from immunoSEQ multiplex PCR; TCRdb stores just in-frame clones and leaves some out. The data contain 40,000 to 45,000 clones, 76% of them singletons. The V call is TRBV6-2 or TRBV6-3, the J call TRBJ1-5; a possible D gene is TRBD1 (6 bases). This specimen consisted of CD4+ T cells from PBMCs cultured without peptide, obtained after COVID-19 vaccination. This receptor was taken from a human donor who had a prior SARS-CoV-2 infection. As DNA, the CDR3 is TGTGCCAGCAGTACACAGGGTTATCTGCCCCAGCATTTT. This gives the protein CASSTQGYLPQHF.